This T cell receptor (beta chain) came from a study of TIL therapy for anti-PD-1-resistant metastatic lung cancer. Across the study: Median tumor PD-L1 proportion score was roughly 5.9%.

The libraries were made with immunoSEQ v3. The method was immunoSEQ multiplex PCR; TCRdb's version includes in-frame clones alone and lacks a portion of them. The table lists about 95,000 clones, about two thirds of them singletons. Time point in this sample: pre-treatment sample, taken before nivolumab and TIL therapy. Pleural nodules or supraclavicular lymph nodes made up most of the excised metastases sampled. The CDR3 is 13 amino acids. The germline gives CDR1 SGHNT, CDR2 YYREEE (reference sequence). Trimming removed 4 bases from V and 5 bases from J, with 13 bases in between. This clone was found a few times.

Sequenced material: tumor tissue, taken at baseline. This chain connects TRBV5-4 to TRBJ2-7; no reliable D call. The clonotype comes from a person between 30 and 80 years old with non-small cell lung cancer. The CDR3 nucleotides read TGTGCCAGCAGCACCGGGCGCCACCACGAGCAGTACTTC. Its translation: CASSTGRHHEQYF.